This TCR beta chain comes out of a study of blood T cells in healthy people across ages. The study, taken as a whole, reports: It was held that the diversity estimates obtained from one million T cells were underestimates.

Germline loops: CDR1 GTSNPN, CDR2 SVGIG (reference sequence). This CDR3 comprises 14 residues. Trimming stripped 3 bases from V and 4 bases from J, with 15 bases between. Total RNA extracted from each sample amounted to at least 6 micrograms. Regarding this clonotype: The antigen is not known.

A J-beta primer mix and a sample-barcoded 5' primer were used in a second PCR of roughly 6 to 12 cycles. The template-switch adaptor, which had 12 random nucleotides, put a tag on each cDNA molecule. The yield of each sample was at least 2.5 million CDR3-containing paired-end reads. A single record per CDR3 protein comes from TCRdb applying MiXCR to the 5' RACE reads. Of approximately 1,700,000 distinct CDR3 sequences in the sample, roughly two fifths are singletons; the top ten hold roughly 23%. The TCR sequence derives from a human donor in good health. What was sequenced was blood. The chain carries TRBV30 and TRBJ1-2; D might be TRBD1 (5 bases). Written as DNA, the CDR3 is TGTGCCTGGAGCAAAAGGGGTTTTGGCTATGGCTACACCTTC. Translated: CAWSKRGFGYGYTF.